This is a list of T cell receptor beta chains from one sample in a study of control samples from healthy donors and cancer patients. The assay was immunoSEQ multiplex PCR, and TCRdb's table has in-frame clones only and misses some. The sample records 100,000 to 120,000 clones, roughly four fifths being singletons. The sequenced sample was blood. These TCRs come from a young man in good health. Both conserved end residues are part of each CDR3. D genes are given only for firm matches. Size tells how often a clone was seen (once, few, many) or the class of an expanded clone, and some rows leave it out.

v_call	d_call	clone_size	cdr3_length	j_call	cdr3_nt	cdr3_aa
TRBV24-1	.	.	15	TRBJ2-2	TGTGCCACCAGTGATGCAGGGGTGAACACCGGGGAGCTGTTTTTT	CATSDAGVNTGELFF
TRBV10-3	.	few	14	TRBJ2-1	TGTGCCATCAGGGGGCCACAAGGATACAATGAGCAGTTCTTC	CAIRGPQGYNEQFF
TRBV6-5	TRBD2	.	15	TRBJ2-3	TGTGCCAGCAGTTCTAGCGGGGTAGGCACAGATACGCAGTATTTT	CASSSSGVGTDTQYF
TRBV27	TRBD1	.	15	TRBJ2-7	TGTGCCAGCAGAGTAGGGGGACAGGGGCCCCACGAGCAGTACTTC	CASRVGGQGPHEQYF
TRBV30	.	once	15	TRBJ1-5	TGTGCCTGGAGCGGAGGAAGCAATAGCAATCAGCCCCAGCATTTT	CAWSGGSNSNQPQHF
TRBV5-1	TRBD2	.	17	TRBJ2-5	TGCGCCAGCAGTCGGTTCGACAGACTAGCAGTTCAAGAGACCCAGTACTTC	CASSRFDRLAVQETQYF
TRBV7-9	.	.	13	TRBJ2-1	TGTGCCAGCAGCTTAAGGGGCTACAATGAGCAGTTCTTC	CASSLRGYNEQFF
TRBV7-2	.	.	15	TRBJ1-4	TGTGCCAGCAGCGCAGACGGGGCTTTAAATGAAAAACTGTTTTTT	CASSADGALNEKLFF
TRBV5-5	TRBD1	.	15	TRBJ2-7	TGTGCCAGCAGCTCCGACTGGACAGGGTCGTACGAGCAGTACTTC	CASSSDWTGSYEQYF
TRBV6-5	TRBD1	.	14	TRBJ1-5	TGTGCCAGCAGTCACACAGGGGAGGGGCAGCCCCAGCATTTT	CASSHTGEGQPQHF
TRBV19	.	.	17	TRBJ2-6	TGTGCCAGTAGTATAGTAATTGGGGGCACTGGGGCCAACGTCCTGACTTTC	CASSIVIGGTGANVLTF
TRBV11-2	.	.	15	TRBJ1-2	TGTGCCAGCAGCTTAGAGAGTGGCAGTAACTATGGCTACACCTTC	CASSLESGSNYGYTF
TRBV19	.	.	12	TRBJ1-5	TGTGCCAGTAGTTTTACTCGCCAGCCCCAGCATTTT	CASSFTRQPQHF
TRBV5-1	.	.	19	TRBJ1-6	TGCGCCAGCAGCTTCAGTCCTCGGCACGAAGCCTCCTATAATTCACCCCTCCACTTT	CASSFSPRHEASYNSPLHF
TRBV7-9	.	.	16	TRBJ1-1	TGTGCCAGCAGCTTACTCGGGAGAACTGGGAACACTGAAGCTTTCTTT	CASSLLGRTGNTEAFF
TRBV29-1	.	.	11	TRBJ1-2	TGCAGCGTGGGAGTTAACTATGGCTACACCTTC	CSVGVNYGYTF
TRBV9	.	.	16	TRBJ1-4	TGTGCCAGCAGCGCCCGGTCAGGGGCAACTAATGAAAAACTGTTTTTT	CASSARSGATNEKLFF
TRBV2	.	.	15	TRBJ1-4	TGTGCCAGCAGTGAAGCGGGGTCATTGGGGGAAAAACTGTTTTTT	CASSEAGSLGEKLFF
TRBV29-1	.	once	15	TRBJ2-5	TGCAGCGTGCCCGACTTGGCGGGGTATGGAGAGACCCAGTACTTC	CSVPDLAGYGETQYF
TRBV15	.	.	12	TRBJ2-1	TGTGCCACCAGCGGCTGGACGCGTGAGCAGTTCTTC	CATSGWTREQFF
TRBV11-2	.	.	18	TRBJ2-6	TGTGCCAGCAGCGATCGGGACTCAAGACTATCTGGGGCCAACGTCCTGACTTTC	CASSDRDSRLSGANVLTF
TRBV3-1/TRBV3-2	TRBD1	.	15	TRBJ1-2	TGTGCCAGCAGCCACGCCACAGGGGGGACTTACGGCTACACCTTC	CASSHATGGTYGYTF
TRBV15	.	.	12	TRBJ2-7	TGTGCCACCAGCAGAGGTGGGGGCAAGCAGTACTTC	CATSRGGGKQYF
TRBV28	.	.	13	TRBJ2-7	TGTGCCAGCAGTTTTCTGTTGCGGAGCGAGCAGTACTTC	CASSFLLRSEQYF
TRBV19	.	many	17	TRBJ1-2	TGTGCCAGTAGTATAGATCATCAAACGGGGAGGAACTATGGCTACACCTTC	CASSIDHQTGRNYGYTF
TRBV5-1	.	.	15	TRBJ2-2	TGCGCCAGCAGCTTTACGGCTCTTGACCGCGGGGAGCTGTTTTTT	CASSFTALDRGELFF
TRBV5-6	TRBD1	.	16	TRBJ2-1	TGTGCCAGCAGCTTAATTTTAGGACAGGGGAGGTATGAGCAGTTCTTC	CASSLILGQGRYEQFF
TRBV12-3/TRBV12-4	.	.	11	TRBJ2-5	TGTGCCAGCAGTATACAAGAGACCCAGTACTTC	CASSIQETQYF
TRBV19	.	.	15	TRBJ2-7	TGTGCCAGTAGCATAACCGGAGCAGGGACGGTGGTGCAGTACTTC	CASSITGAGTVVQYF
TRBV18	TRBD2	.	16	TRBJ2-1	TGTGCCAGCCCCTGGGTACCGGGACTAACCTACAATGAGCAGTTCTTC	CASPWVPGLTYNEQFF
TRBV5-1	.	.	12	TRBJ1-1	TGCGCCAGCAGCTCCAGGGACACTGAAGCTTTCTTT	CASSSRDTEAFF
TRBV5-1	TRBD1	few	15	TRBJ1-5	TGCGCCAGCAGCTTGGTGGGAGGGGGCGATCAGCCCCAGCATTTT	CASSLVGGGDQPQHF
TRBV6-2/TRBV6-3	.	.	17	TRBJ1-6	TGTGCCAGCAGTTACTCACCCGGGACAAACAATCGCTACCCCCTCCACTTT	CASSYSPGTNNRYPLHF
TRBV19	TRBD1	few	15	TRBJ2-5	TGTGCCAGTAGTATATGGGCAGGGGGCCAAGAGACCCAGTACTTC	CASSIWAGGQETQYF
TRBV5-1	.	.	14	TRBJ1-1	TGCGCCAGCAGAACTAAGGGATTGAACACTGAAGCTTTCTTT	CASRTKGLNTEAFF
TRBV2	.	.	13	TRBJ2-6	TGTGCCAGCAGTTCGGTCGGGGCCAACGTCCTGACTTTC	CASSSVGANVLTF
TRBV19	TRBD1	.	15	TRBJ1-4	TGTGCCAGTAGTATTCAGGGGGCGGGGAATGAAAAACTGTTTTTT	CASSIQGAGNEKLFF
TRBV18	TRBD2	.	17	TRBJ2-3	TGTGCCAGCTCACCGCTCCTTAGCGGGGGGGCCAGAGATACGCAGTATTTT	CASSPLLSGGARDTQYF
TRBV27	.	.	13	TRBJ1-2	TGTGCCAGCAGTCTCGGTCAGGGCTATGGCTACACCTTC	CASSLGQGYGYTF
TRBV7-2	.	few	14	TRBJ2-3	TGTGCCAGCAGCTTAGGTGGGGCCCCAGATACGCAGTATTTT	CASSLGGAPDTQYF
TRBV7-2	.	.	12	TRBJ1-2	TGTGCCAGCAGCTGGGGATTGGAGGGCTACACCTTC	CASSWGLEGYTF
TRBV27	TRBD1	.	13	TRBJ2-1	TGTGCCAGCAGGACAGGGTATGTGAATGAGCAGTTCTTC	CASRTGYVNEQFF
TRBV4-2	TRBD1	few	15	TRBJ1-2	TGTGCCAGCAGCCGCCCAGACAGGGGAGACTATGGCTACACCTTC	CASSRPDRGDYGYTF
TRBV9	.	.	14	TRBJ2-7	TGTGCCAGCAGCCCCCAGCAGGGAACGTACGAGCAGTACTTC	CASSPQQGTYEQYF
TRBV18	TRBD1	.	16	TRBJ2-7	TGTGCCAGCTCCCTGGGACGCGGGACAGGCCTAGGGGAGCAGTACTTC	CASSLGRGTGLGEQYF
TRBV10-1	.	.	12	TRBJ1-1	TGCGCCAGCAGTGACCCGAACACTGAAGCTTTCTTT	CASSDPNTEAFF
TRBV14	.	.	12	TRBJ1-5	TGTGCCAGCAGCCAAGGTGGGCAGCCCCAGCATTTT	CASSQGGQPQHF
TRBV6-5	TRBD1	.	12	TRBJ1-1	TGTGCCACCCGGACAGGCCTCACTGAAGCTTTCTTT	CATRTGLTEAFF
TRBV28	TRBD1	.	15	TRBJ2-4	TGTGCCAGCAGTCCGCACAGGGGAGCCAAAAACATTCAGTACTTC	CASSPHRGAKNIQYF
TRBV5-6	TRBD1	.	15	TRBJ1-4	TGTGCCAGCAGCCTCTCCGGGACAGTCAATGAAAAACTGTTTTTT	CASSLSGTVNEKLFF
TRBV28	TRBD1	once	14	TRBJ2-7	TGTGCCAGCACCAAGGACAGGGTCAGGTCCGAGCAGTACTTC	CASTKDRVRSEQYF
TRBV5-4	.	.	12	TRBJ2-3	TGTGCCAGCAGCCCGGACGGGGGTACGCAGTATTTT	CASSPDGGTQYF
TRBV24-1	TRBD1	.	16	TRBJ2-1	TGTGCCACCAGTGCCCTGAGGACAGGGTCGTACAATGAGCAGTTCTTC	CATSALRTGSYNEQFF
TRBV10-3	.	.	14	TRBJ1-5	TGTGCCATCAGAGAGGCCGGCCTCGATCAGCCCCAGCATTTT	CAIREAGLDQPQHF